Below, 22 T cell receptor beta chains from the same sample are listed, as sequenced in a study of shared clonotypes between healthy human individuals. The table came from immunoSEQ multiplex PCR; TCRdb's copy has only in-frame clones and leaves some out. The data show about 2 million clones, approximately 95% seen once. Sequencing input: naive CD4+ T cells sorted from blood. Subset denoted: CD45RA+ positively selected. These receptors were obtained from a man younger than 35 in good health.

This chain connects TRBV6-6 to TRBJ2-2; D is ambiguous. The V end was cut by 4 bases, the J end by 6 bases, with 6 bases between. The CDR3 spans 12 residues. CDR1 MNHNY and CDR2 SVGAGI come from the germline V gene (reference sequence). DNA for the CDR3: TGTGCCAGCAGTTTTCTAGCCGGGGAGCTGTTTTTT. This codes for CASSFLAGELFF.

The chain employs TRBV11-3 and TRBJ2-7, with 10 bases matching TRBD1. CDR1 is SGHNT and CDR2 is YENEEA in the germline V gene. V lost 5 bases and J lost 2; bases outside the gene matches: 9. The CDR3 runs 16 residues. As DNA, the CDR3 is TGTGCCAGCAGCGTCCAGGGACAGGGGCTAACCTACGAGCAGTACTTC. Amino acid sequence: CASSVQGQGLTYEQYF.

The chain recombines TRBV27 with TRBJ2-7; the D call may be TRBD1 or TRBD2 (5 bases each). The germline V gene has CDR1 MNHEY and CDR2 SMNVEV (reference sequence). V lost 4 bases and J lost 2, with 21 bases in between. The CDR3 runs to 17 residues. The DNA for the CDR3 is TGTGCCAGCAGTTCACAAGAACCCCGGGACGGGACCTACGAGCAGTACTTC. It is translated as CASSSQEPRDGTYEQYF.

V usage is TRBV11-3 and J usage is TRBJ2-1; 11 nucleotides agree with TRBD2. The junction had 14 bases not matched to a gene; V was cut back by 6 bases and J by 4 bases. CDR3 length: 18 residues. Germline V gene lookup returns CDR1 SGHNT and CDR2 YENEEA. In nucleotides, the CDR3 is TGTGCCAGCAGTTACGGGACTAGCGGCGAGTCTGGGTACAATGAGCAGTTCTTC. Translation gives CASSYGTSGESGYNEQFF. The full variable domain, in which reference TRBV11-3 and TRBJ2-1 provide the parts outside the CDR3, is EAGVVQSPRYKIIEKKQPVAFWCNPISGHNTLYWYLQNLGQGPELLIRYENEEAVDDSQLPKDRFSAERLKGVDSTLKIQPAELGDSAVYLCASSYGTSGESGYNEQFFGPGTRLTVL.

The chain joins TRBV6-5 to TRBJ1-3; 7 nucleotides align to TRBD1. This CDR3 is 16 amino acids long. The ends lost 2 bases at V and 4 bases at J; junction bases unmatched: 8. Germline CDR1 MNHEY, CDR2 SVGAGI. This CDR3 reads CASSYGGGEKGNTIYF. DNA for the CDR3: TGTGCCAGCAGTTACGGAGGGGGCGAAAAAGGAAACACCATATATTTT.

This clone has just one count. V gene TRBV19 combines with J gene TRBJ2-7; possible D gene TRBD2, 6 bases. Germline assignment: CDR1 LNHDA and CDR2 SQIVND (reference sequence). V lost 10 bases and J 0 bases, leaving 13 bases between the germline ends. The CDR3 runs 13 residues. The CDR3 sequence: CATSPGVSYEQYF. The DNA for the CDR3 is TGTGCCACCTCGCCGGGGGTCTCCTACGAGCAGTACTTC.

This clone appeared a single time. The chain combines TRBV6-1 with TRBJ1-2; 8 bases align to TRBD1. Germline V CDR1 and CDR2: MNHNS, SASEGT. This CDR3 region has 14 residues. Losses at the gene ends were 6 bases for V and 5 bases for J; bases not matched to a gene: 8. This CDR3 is CASRPGQGLYGYTF. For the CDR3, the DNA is TGTGCCAGCAGGCCAGGACAGGGTTTGTATGGCTACACCTTC.

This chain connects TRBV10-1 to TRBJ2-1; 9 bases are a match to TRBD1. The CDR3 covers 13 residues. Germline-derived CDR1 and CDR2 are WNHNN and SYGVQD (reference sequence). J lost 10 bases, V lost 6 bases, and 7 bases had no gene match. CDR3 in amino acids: CASSRDRDGEQFF. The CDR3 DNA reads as TGCGCCAGCAGCCGGGACAGGGACGGCGAGCAGTTCTTC.

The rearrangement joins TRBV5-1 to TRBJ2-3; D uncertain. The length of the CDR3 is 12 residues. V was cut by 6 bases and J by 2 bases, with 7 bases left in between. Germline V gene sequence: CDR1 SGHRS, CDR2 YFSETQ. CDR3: CASMGITDTQYF. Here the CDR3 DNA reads TGCGCCAGCATGGGGATCACAGATACGCAGTATTTT.

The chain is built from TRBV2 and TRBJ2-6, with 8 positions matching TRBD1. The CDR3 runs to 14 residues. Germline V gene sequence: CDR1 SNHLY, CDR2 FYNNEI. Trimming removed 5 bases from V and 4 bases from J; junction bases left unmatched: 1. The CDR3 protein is CASSRDRGANVLTF. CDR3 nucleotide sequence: TGTGCCAGCAGTAGGGACAGGGGGGCCAACGTCCTGACTTTC.

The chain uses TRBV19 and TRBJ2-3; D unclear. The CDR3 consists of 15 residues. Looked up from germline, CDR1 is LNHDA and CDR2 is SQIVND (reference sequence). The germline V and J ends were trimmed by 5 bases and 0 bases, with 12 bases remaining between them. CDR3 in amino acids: CASSAAVTSTDTQYF. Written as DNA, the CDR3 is TGTGCCAGTAGTGCCGCGGTTACTAGCACAGATACGCAGTATTTT. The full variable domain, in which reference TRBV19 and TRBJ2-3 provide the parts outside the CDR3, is DGGITQSPKYLFRKEGQNVTLSCEQNLNHDAMYWYRQDPGQGLRLIYYSQIVNDFQKGDIAEGYSVSREKKESFPLTVTSAQKNPTAFYLCASSAAVTSTDTQYFGPGTRLTVL.

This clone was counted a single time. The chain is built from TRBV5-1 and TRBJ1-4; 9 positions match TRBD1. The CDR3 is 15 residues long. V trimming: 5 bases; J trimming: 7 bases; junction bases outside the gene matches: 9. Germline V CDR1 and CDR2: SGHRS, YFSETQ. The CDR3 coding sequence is TGCGCCAGCAGTTCGACAGGGGGGACCAGTGAAAAACTGTTTTTT. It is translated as CASSSTGGTSEKLFF.

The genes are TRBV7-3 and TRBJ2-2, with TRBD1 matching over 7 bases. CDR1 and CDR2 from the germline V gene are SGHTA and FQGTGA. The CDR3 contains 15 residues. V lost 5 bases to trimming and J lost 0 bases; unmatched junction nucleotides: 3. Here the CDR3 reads CASSPQGANTGELFF. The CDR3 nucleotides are TGTGCCAGCAGCCCGCAGGGGGCGAACACCGGGGAGCTGTTTTTT.

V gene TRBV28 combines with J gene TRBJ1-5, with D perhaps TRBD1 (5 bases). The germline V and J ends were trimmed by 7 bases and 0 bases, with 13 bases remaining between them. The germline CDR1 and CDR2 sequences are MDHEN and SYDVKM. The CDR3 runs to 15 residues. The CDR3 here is CASTLGTLSNQPQHF. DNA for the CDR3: TGTGCCAGCACCTTAGGGACTCTTAGCAATCAGCCCCAGCATTTT.

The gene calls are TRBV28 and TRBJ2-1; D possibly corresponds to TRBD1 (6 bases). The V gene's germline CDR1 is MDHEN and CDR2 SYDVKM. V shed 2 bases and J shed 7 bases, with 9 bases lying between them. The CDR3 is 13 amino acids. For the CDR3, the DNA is TGTGCCAGCAGTTTAATGGGGGCGAATGAGCAGTTCTTC. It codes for CASSLMGANEQFF. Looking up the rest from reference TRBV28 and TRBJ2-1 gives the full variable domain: DVKVTQSSRYLVKRTGEKVFLECVQDMDHENMFWYRQDPGLGLRLIYFSYDVKMKEKGDIPEGYSVSREKKERFSLILESASTNQTSMYLCASSLMGANEQFFGPGTRLTVL.

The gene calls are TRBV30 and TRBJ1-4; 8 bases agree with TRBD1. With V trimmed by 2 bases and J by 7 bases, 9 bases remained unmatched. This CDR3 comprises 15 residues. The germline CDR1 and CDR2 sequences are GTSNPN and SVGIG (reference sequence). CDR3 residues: CAWSPTHRGSEKLFF. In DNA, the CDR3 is TGTGCCTGGAGTCCCACACACAGGGGGAGTGAAAAACTGTTTTTT.

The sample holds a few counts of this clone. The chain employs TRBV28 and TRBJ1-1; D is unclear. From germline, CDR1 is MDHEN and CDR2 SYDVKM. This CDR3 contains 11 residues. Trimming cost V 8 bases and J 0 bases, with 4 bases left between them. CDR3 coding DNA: TGTGCCAGCTGGGTGAACACTGAAGCTTTCTTT. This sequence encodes CASWVNTEAFF.

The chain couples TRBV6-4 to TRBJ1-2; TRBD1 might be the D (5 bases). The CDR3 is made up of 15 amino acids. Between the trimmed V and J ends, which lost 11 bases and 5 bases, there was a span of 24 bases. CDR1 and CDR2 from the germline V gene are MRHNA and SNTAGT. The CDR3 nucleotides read TGTGCCCCGAAGGACATAACTTTCCTCCGGTATGGCTACACCTTC. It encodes CAPKDITFLRYGYTF.

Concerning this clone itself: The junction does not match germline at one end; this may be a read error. The CDR3 is CASSPPTSWNTGELFF. In DNA, the CDR3 is TGTGCCAGCTCCCCACCGACATCATGGAACACCGGGGAGCTGTTTTTT. This rearrangement joins TRBV18 to TRBJ2-2; no firm D call. This CDR3 region has 16 residues. In germline, CDR1 is KGHSH, CDR2 LQKENI.

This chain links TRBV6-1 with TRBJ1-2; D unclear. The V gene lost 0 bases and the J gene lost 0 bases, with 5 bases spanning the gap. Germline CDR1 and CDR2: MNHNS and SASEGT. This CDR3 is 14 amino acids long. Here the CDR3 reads CASSEAGTNYGYTF. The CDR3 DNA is TGTGCCAGCAGTGAAGCGGGCACTAACTATGGCTACACCTTC.

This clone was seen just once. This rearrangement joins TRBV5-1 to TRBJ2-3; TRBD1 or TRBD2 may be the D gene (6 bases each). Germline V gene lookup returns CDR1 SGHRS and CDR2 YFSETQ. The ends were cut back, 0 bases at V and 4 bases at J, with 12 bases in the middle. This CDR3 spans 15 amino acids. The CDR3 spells CASSLAGASSDTQYF. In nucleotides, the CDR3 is TGCGCCAGCAGCTTGGCGGGGGCGTCCTCAGATACGCAGTATTTT.

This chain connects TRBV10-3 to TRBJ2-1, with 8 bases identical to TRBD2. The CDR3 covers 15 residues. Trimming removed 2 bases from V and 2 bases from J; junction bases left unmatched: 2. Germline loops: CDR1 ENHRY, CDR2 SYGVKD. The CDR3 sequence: CAISETSGAYNEQFF. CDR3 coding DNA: TGTGCCATCAGTGAGACTAGCGGAGCCTACAATGAGCAGTTCTTC.